This T cell receptor beta chain comes out of a study of blood T cell repertoires in COVID-19. Study-wide context: Samples of COVID-19 (acute and convalescent) were obtained from the United States, Italy and Spain. Sources were T cells, B-cell-depleted T cells, or PBMCs; the material itself was cDNA or gDNA.

Authors' analysis steps: Nucleated cell counts were estimated from reference gene primer amplification. Measured with immunoSEQ multiplex PCR; TCRdb has only the in-frame clones, and not every one. Clonal size and the V and J genes are those of that table, whereas D and trimming came from the DNA. The sample consists of tens of thousands of clones, around 91% of them appearing once. Germline V gene data show CDR1 as MNHEY and CDR2 as SVGAGI. The V and J ends lost 2 bases and 3 bases respectively, with 11 bases between them. This CDR3 comprises 15 residues. Those enrolled in Seattle joined during active infection and were followed longitudinally afterward.

V and J are TRBV6-5 and TRBJ2-1; D is unclear. Sequencing used peripheral blood. The sequence was obtained from a man aged 18-30 years with COVID-19, enrolled during active disease. CDR3 protein: CASSYEGEIYNEQFF. Written as DNA, the CDR3 is TGTGCCAGCAGTTACGAAGGAGAGATCTACAATGAGCAGTTCTTC.